The rows below give T cell receptor beta chains drawn from one sample of a study of control samples from healthy donors and cancer patients. Clones were sequenced by immunoSEQ multiplex PCR, and TCRdb holds only the in-frame ones, with some missing. The sample carries about 140,000 clones, about 89% recorded once. Sequenced input: blood. The source of these receptors is a man younger than 35 in good health. Both conserved end residues are part of each CDR3. D genes are given only for firm matches. A clone size is listed for some rows: how often the clone was seen (once, few, many), or a class if it is expanded.

>TRBV5-1|-|-|TRBJ1-1
TGCGCCAGCAGCTTTGGCATCACTGCTTTCTTT
CASSFGITAFF
>TRBV28|-|TRBD1|TRBJ2-7
TGTGCCACCAAACCGACAGGGCAATCCTACGAGCAGTACTTC
CATKPTGQSYEQYF
>TRBV3-1/TRBV3-2|-|TRBD2|TRBJ2-7
TGTGCCAGCAGCCAAGATCGACTAGCGGGTTACTACGAGCAGTACTTC
CASSQDRLAGYYEQYF
>TRBV30|-|TRBD1|TRBJ1-2
TGTGCCTGGAGTGTACGGTGGGACAGGGGGACCTACACCTTC
CAWSVRWDRGTYTF
>TRBV18|-|-|TRBJ2-7
TGTGCCAGCTCCGGGGCCCACGGAGGAGAGCAGTACTTC
CASSGAHGGEQYF
>TRBV28|-|TRBD1|TRBJ1-6
TGTGCCAGCAGTTTCTTCGGGACAGGGGTGGATTCACCCCTCCACTTT
CASSFFGTGVDSPLHF
>TRBV7-6|few|-|TRBJ1-3
TGTGCCAGCAGCTTAACCCCGGTCTCAGGAGACACCATATATTTT
CASSLTPVSGDTIYF
>TRBV18|-|TRBD2|TRBJ2-3
TGTGCCAGCTCACCTATGGGACTAGCGGCTAGCACAGATACGCAGTATTTT
CASSPMGLAASTDTQYF
>TRBV4-1|-|TRBD2|TRBJ2-7
TGCGCCAGCAGCCACGTAGCGGGGGGGCCCAACGAGCAGTACTTC
CASSHVAGGPNEQYF
>TRBV5-4|once|-|TRBJ2-2
TGTGCCAGCAGCTTGATGGAATCCGCGAACACCGGGGAGCTGTTTTTT
CASSLMESANTGELFF
>TRBV5-4|-|-|TRBJ2-3
TGTGCCAGCAGTCGCCAACTAGGCGGCACAGATACGCAGTATTTT
CASSRQLGGTDTQYF
>TRBV7-8|-|TRBD1|TRBJ2-7
TGTGCCAGCAGCTCCCGGACAGGGGGCGACCCCTACGAGCAGTACTTC
CASSSRTGGDPYEQYF
>TRBV6-5|-|-|TRBJ1-2
TGTGCCAGCAGTTTAGAGGGAGACTATGGCTACACCTTC
CASSLEGDYGYTF
>TRBV21-1|-|-|TRBJ1-5
TGTGCCAGCAGCAAGGGGGGTAATAGCAATCAGCCCCAGCATTTT
CASSKGGNSNQPQHF
>TRBV7-2|-|-|TRBJ2-3
TGTGCCAGCAGCTCCCGGCAGAGCACAGATACGCAGTATTTT
CASSSRQSTDTQYF
>TRBV4-1|-|TRBD1|TRBJ1-1
TGCGCCAGCAGCCATGGTACAGGGGCCTTAAGGGGGAACACTGAAGCTTTCTTT
CASSHGTGALRGNTEAFF
>TRBV11-2|-|-|TRBJ2-7
TGTGCCAGCAGCTCCGGGAAAATCCAGCAGTACTTC
CASSSGKIQQYF
>TRBV7-2|-|-|TRBJ1-1
TGTGCCAGCAGCTTAGATGGGGCGGTAGTCAACACTGAAGCTTTCTTT
CASSLDGAVVNTEAFF
>TRBV18|-|-|TRBJ1-5
TGTGCCAGCTCCGAGTATAGCAATCAGCCCCAGCATTTT
CASSEYSNQPQHF
>TRBV10-3|-|-|TRBJ1-6
TGTGCCATCAGTGAGTCGCGGGGTTTGGACAATTCACCCCTCCACTTT
CAISESRGLDNSPLHF
>TRBV28|-|-|TRBJ1-2
TGTGCCAGCAGTTTGAGGGTTAACTATGGCTACACCTTC
CASSLRVNYGYTF
>TRBV4-3|-|TRBD1|TRBJ1-3
TGCGCCAGCAGCCAAGACACCATCCGCGACAGGGATGATGGAAACACCATATATTTT
CASSQDTIRDRDDGNTIYF
>TRBV6-5|-|-|TRBJ1-3
TGTGCCAGCTGCCCCCAGGGGCTCTCTGGAAACACCATATATTTT
CASCPQGLSGNTIYF
>TRBV7-2|-|-|TRBJ1-5
TGTGCCAGCAGCTTAGGGGCCATGATGAATCAGCCCCAGCATTTT
CASSLGAMMNQPQHF
>TRBV7-9|-|-|TRBJ1-4
TGTGCCAGCAGCTTAGAAGGAACGGGACTGTTTTTT
CASSLEGTGLFF
>TRBV29-1|-|TRBD2|TRBJ2-5
TGCAGCGCCTCGCGGGGGGGAGAGACCCAGTACTTC
CSASRGGETQYF
>TRBV9|-|-|TRBJ1-1
TGTGCCAGCAGCGTAGGGGTGGATTTGAACACTGAAGCTTTCTTT
CASSVGVDLNTEAFF
>TRBV4-1|-|TRBD2|TRBJ2-1
TGCGCCAGCAGCCAAGCAACTAGCGGGGGGGCGTACAATGAGCAGTTCTTC
CASSQATSGGAYNEQFF
>TRBV28|-|-|TRBJ2-3
TGTGCCAGCAGTTTATCCGGACGCCGCACAGATACGCAGTATTTT
CASSLSGRRTDTQYF
>TRBV9|-|-|TRBJ1-5
TGTGCCAGCAGCGTCTCCGGGGACAATCAGCCCCAGCATTTT
CASSVSGDNQPQHF
>TRBV5-6|-|TRBD1|TRBJ2-5
TGTGCCAGCAGCCCCTTCCTCGTGGACAGGGGGTCCTTGGAAGAGACCCAGTACTTC
CASSPFLVDRGSLEETQYF
>TRBV7-9|-|-|TRBJ2-5
TGTGCCAGCAGCTTAGTGGCAGGGCAAGGACAAGAGACCCAGTACTTC
CASSLVAGQGQETQYF
>TRBV10-2|-|-|TRBJ2-1
TGCGCCAGCAGTGATAGTACGGGGACCTGGGAGCAGTTCTTC
CASSDSTGTWEQFF